A single sample is the source of the 21 T cell receptor beta chains below, sequenced in a study of beta chain features in type 1 diabetes. Expressed TCRB transcripts were sequenced, since all the RNA that had been isolated was reverse transcribed. Clones were read by immunoSEQ multiplex PCR, and TCRdb kept only the in-frame ones, dropping some. The table has about 180,000 clones, about 13% seen once; the top ten hold less than 0.7%. The sample consisted of central memory CD4+ T cells from blood. These receptors were obtained from a woman aged 18-29 years in good health.

This clone was recorded a few times. The rearrangement uses TRBV6-1 and TRBJ2-2; perhaps TRBD1 as D (7 bases). The V gene's germline CDR1 is MNHNS and CDR2 SASEGT. The CDR3 extends over 13 amino acids. V lost 7 bases, J lost 8 bases, and 14 bases lay in between. The CDR3 loop reads CASKEGAAGELFF. The CDR3 DNA reads as TGTGCCAGCAAGGAGGGGGCGGCGGGGGAGCTGTTTTTT.

In its sample, this clone was seen a few times. The germline gene is not matched at one end of the junction; a read error may be the cause. The gene calls are TRBV7-9 and TRBJ2-1; TRBD2 matches at 10 bases. Looked up from germline, CDR1 is SEHNR and CDR2 is FQNEAQ (reference sequence). This CDR3 region has 15 residues. The CDR3 is CASSVAIAGGNEQFF. Written as DNA, the CDR3 is TGTGCCAGCAGCGTAGCGATAGCGGGAGGTAATGAGCAGTTCTTC. Full variable domain (missing parts from reference TRBV7-9 and TRBJ2-1): DTGVSQNPRHKITKRGQNVTFRCDPISEHNRLYWYRQTLGQGPEFLTYFQNEAQLEKSRLLSDRFSAERPKGSFSTLEIQRTEQGDSAMYLCASSVAIAGGNEQFFGPGTRLTVL.

This sequence joins TRBV30 and TRBJ1-3, with D hard to call. Trimming left V 4 bases short and J 1 base short, with 11 bases between. The V gene's germline CDR1 is GTSNPN and CDR2 SVGIG (reference sequence). The CDR3 covers 14 residues. The CDR3 here is CAWKSAGSGNTIYF. The CDR3 DNA sequence: TGTGCCTGGAAGTCGGCGGGGTCTGGAAACACCATATATTTT. The full variable domain, completed using reference TRBV30 and TRBJ1-3, is SQTIHQWPATLVQPVGSPLSLECTVEGTSNPNLYWYRQAAGRGLQLLFYSVGIGQISSEVPQNLSASRPQDRQFILSSKKLLLSDSGFYLCAWKSAGSGNTIYFGEGSWLTVV.

This clone appeared a few times. The chain couples TRBV10-3 to TRBJ2-5; 7 nucleotides agree with TRBD2. The V segment lost 5 bases and the J segment 3 bases; nucleotides outside the gene matches: 3. The germline V gene encodes CDR1 ENHRY and CDR2 SYGVKD. The CDR3 length is 13 residues. CDR3 sequence: CAISIAGKETQYF. CDR3 sequence (DNA): TGTGCCATCAGTATAGCGGGTAAAGAGACCCAGTACTTC.

The chain carries TRBV7-9 and TRBJ1-5, with 10 bases lining up with TRBD1. The CDR3 spans 16 residues. The germline V gene encodes CDR1 SEHNR and CDR2 FQNEAQ (reference sequence). The ends lost 4 bases at V and 7 bases at J; junction bases unmatched: 10. The CDR3 reads CASSSGTGVWNQPQHF. The CDR3 DNA reads as TGTGCCAGCAGCTCCGGGACAGGGGTATGGAACCAGCCCCAGCATTTT.

This clone was observed a few times. The J gene is TRBJ2-2, the V gene TRBV7-9, with TRBD1 identical over 7 bases. Germline V CDR1 and CDR2: SEHNR, FQNEAQ (reference sequence). The CDR3 is 15 amino acids. Trimming removed 4 bases from V and 0 bases from J; junction bases left unmatched: 2. CDR3 protein: CASSSQGTNTGELFF. CDR3 coding DNA: TGTGCCAGCAGCTCACAGGGGACGAACACCGGGGAGCTGTTTTTT.

The DNA for the CDR3 is TGTGCCAGCAGCCCCCACCGACTAGCGGCGAACACCGGGGAGCTGTTTTTT. It encodes CASSPHRLAANTGELFF. The chain has TRBV11-3 and TRBJ2-2; 9 bases are a match to TRBD2. The CDR3 contains 17 residues. V shed 5 bases, J shed 0 bases, and the junction held 7 bases outside the gene matches. Germline V gene lookup returns CDR1 SGHNT and CDR2 YENEEA. Drawing the rest from reference TRBV11-3 and TRBJ2-2, the complete variable domain is EAGVVQSPRYKIIEKKQPVAFWCNPISGHNTLYWYLQNLGQGPELLIRYENEEAVDDSQLPKDRFSAERLKGVDSTLKIQPAELGDSAVYLCASSPHRLAANTGELFFGEGSRLTVL.

This clone was counted between two and nine times. A junction boundary mismatches the germline segment, possibly from a read error. J is TRBJ1-1 and V is TRBV4-1, with D perhaps TRBD1 (6 bases). Germline V gene lookup returns CDR1 MGHRA and CDR2 YSYEKL. This CDR3 contains 15 residues. The CDR3: CASTQYEQGNTEAFF. In DNA form, the CDR3 reads TGCGCCAGCACCCAATATGAACAGGGGAACACTGAAGCTTTCTTT.

The chain uses TRBV30 and TRBJ1-1, with TRBD1 matching over 8 bases. This CDR3 contains 14 residues. CDR1 is GTSNPN, CDR2 SVGIG, per germline (reference sequence). Germline trimming cut 4 bases from V and 7 bases from J; bases unmatched to any gene: 11. This CDR3 is CAWIQGGARGEAFF. CDR3 nucleotides: TGTGCCTGGATACAGGGGGGAGCGAGGGGTGAAGCTTTCTTT.

This clone was observed a few times. The J gene is TRBJ1-3, the V gene TRBV4-3; unclear D gene. In germline, CDR1 is LGHNA, CDR2 YSLEER. The CDR3 sequence is 16 residues long. Trimming cost V 1 base and J 0 bases, with 10 bases left between them. The CDR3 bases are TGCGCCAGCAGCCAAGTAGCCGGGTCCTCTGGAAACACCATATATTTT. Residues: CASSQVAGSSGNTIYF.

The chain recombines TRBV30 with TRBJ2-5; 10 bases agree with TRBD2. This CDR3 comprises 14 residues. V shed 3 bases and J 11 bases; nucleotides not matched to a gene: 12. The germline CDR1 and CDR2 sequences are GTSNPN and SVGIG (reference sequence). CDR3 nucleotides: TGTGCCTGGAGAAGGACTAGCGGCTCCTACGGGCAGTACTTC. Translating gives CAWRRTSGSYGQYF.

This clone was counted only a few times. The chain joins TRBV9 to TRBJ2-2, with a possible D match to TRBD2 (6 bases). The CDR3 spans 16 residues. Germline CDR1 is SGDLS and CDR2 is YYNGEE. Trimming removed 0 bases from V and 3 bases from J, with 12 bases in between. CDR3 in amino acids: CASSVEVGGYTGELFF. The CDR3 coding sequence is TGTGCCAGCAGCGTAGAAGTGGGAGGATACACCGGGGAGCTGTTTTTT.

A few counts support this clone. The chain couples TRBV10-3 to TRBJ1-2; D may be TRBD1 (5 bases). Trimming took off 0 bases at V and 7 bases at J, with 9 bases between the two ends. CDR3 length: 13 amino acids. Per germline, CDR1 ENHRY and CDR2 SYGVKD. This chain's CDR3 is CAISESIGVGYTF. CDR3 DNA sequence: TGTGCCATCAGTGAGTCGATAGGGGTTGGCTACACCTTC.

The CDR3 DNA follows: TGTGCCAGCAGCCCAGGACTAGGGCGAGAGACCCAGTACTTC. Amino acid sequence: CASSPGLGRETQYF. V is TRBV11-2 and J is TRBJ2-5, with 7 nucleotides matching TRBD2. In germline, CDR1 is SGHAT, CDR2 FQNNGV. V trimming: 5 bases; J trimming: 4 bases; junction bases outside the gene matches: 7. The CDR3 is 14 amino acids.

This chain joins TRBV28 and TRBJ2-6, with D unclear. Germline CDR1 reads MDHEN; CDR2 reads SYDVKM. This CDR3 is built from 13 residues. V shed 3 bases and J shed 3 bases, with 3 bases lying between them. The CDR3 protein is CASSFSGANVLTF. For the CDR3, the DNA is TGTGCCAGCAGTTTCAGTGGGGCCAACGTCCTGACTTTC.

This clone was counted at least ten times. The genes are TRBV5-1 and TRBJ1-2; no firm D call. The germline gives CDR1 SGHRS, CDR2 YFSETQ. The CDR3 contains 15 residues. Trimming cost V 3 bases and J 1 base, with 13 bases left between them. CDR3 nucleotides: TGCGCCAGCAGCTCGACGGGAGGCATTAACTATGGCTACACCTTC. Translated, it gives CASSSTGGINYGYTF. The entire variable domain, with the rest obtained from reference TRBV5-1 and TRBJ1-2, is as follows: KAGVTQTPRYLIKTRGQQVTLSCSPISGHRSVSWYQQTPGQGLQFLFEYFSETQRNKGNFPGRFSGRQFSNSRSEMNVSTLELGDSALYLCASSSTGGINYGYTFGSGTRLTVV.

The chain carries TRBV28 and TRBJ2-6, with D unclear. There are 14 residues in the CDR3. Trimming left V 5 bases short and J 4 bases short, with 9 bases between. In germline, CDR1 is MDHEN, CDR2 SYDVKM. CDR3 protein: CASSPHWGANVLTF. DNA for the CDR3: TGTGCCAGCAGTCCACATTGGGGGGCCAACGTCCTGACTTTC.

The rearrangement uses TRBV28 and TRBJ2-7, with 10 bases identical to TRBD1. The CDR3 has 15 amino acids. The V gene end was trimmed by 7 bases and the J gene end by 3 bases; junction bases not matched to a gene: 9. Germline V CDR1 and CDR2: MDHEN, SYDVKM. CDR3 region: CASNVPGTGVYEQYF. CDR3 DNA sequence: TGTGCCAGCAATGTCCCCGGGACAGGGGTCTACGAGCAGTACTTC.

J is TRBJ1-3 and V is TRBV9; the D is unclear. Germline loops: CDR1 SGDLS, CDR2 YYNGEE. V lost 0 bases, J lost 0 bases, and 10 bases lay in between. The CDR3 totals 16 residues. The CDR3 DNA sequence: TGTGCCAGCAGCGTAGGACACGGGAACTCTGGAAACACCATATATTTT. It translates to CASSVGHGNSGNTIYF.

V is TRBV25-1 and J is TRBJ1-5; no clear D gene. The CDR3 totals 14 residues. Looked up from germline, CDR1 is MGHDK and CDR2 is SYGVNS. Trimming took off 4 bases at V and 3 bases at J, with 10 bases between the two ends. This CDR3 reads CASSARGTNQPQHF. CDR3 nucleotide sequence: TGTGCCAGCAGTGCCCGGGGTACCAATCAGCCCCAGCATTTT.

The chain recombines TRBV6-4 with TRBJ2-1, with TRBD2 matching 12 bases. After removal of 4 bases from V and 6 bases from J, the junction contained 4 bases not matched to a gene. This CDR3 is built from 15 residues. Germline-derived CDR1 and CDR2 are MRHNA and SNTAGT. The CDR3 here is CASSAGTSGFNEQFF. CDR3 in DNA: TGTGCCAGCAGTGCCGGGACTAGCGGGTTCAATGAGCAGTTCTTC.